This T cell receptor (beta chain) was sequenced in a study of CD4 T cells in relation to SARS-CoV-2 and coronaviruses. Whole-study context: PBMCs were cultured with antigen for over 8 days before TCR beta sequencing. The restricting HLA molecule for shared crossreactive spike epitopes was mapped.

Turning to this clone: As yet, its antigen is unknown.

Libraries were prepared by immunoSEQ multiplex PCR; TCRdb keeps only in-frame clonotypes and omits some of them. Of some 30,000 clones listed, roughly 80% are singletons. Whole-study results and caveats: Each donor contributed either pre-pandemic or post-infection samples, not both.

CD4+ T cells from unexposed donors were obtained before the COVID-19 pandemic (2011-2018). Isolation of CD4+ T cells took place after less than 13 days in culture. The CDR3 runs to 13 residues. The germline CDR1 and CDR2 sequences are SGHTA and FQGNSA. J lost 4 bases, V lost 6 bases, and 5 bases had no gene match. The sequenced sample consisted of CD4+ T cells from PBMCs, cultured in vitro. The chain combines TRBV7-2 with TRBJ1-1; 7 bases fit TRBD1. This TCR derives from a human donor in good health. The chain's CDR3 is CASSRGQLTEAFF. DNA of the CDR3: TGTGCCAGCAGTCGGGGACAGCTCACTGAAGCTTTCTTT.